The present T cell receptor (beta chain) was sequenced within a study of tumor-infiltrating lymphocytes in oesophageal squamous cell carcinoma. Each CDR3 protein is one row after TCRdb ran MiXCR on the PCR reads. The table has about 10,000 distinct CDR3 sequences, approximately 62% seen once; the top ten hold around a third. This receptor was obtained from a male donor with esophageal squamous cell carcinoma. The material sequenced was esophageal tumor tissue.

The CDR3 sequence is CASSSKMGINIQYF. The DNA for the CDR3 is TGTGCCAGCAGCTCCAAAATGGGCATAAACATTCAGTACTTC. The V gene is TRBV7-9, the J gene TRBJ2-4; D is undetermined. V was pared by 4 bases and J by 6 bases, with 13 bases between. CDR1 SEHNR and CDR2 FQNEAQ come from the germline V gene (reference sequence). The CDR3 is made up of 14 amino acids.